This TCR beta chain is drawn from a study of blood T cell repertoires in COVID-19. Clones were read by immunoSEQ multiplex PCR, and TCRdb kept only the in-frame ones, dropping some. The profile shows a few hundred thousand clones, about 88% of them singletons. The sequenced sample was PBMCs or T cells enriched from blood (not recorded which). The clonotype was recovered from a woman in her twenties or thirties who had recovered from COVID-19.

CDR3 sequence (DNA): TGTGCCAGCAGTTACAACGGCGGCTATGGCTACACCTTC. This sequence encodes CASSYNGGYGYTF. The rearrangement joins TRBV28 to TRBJ1-2; D unclear. Germline V CDR1 and CDR2: MDHEN, SYDVKM. Trimming shortened V by 4 bases and J by 4 bases, and 10 bases separated the two germline ends. The CDR3 runs 13 residues.